The rows below give T cell receptor beta chains drawn from one sample of a study of cytomegalovirus exposure and HLA in healthy donors. Profiling relied on immunoSEQ multiplex PCR, and the TCRdb table lists in-frame clones only, not all of them. The table records 95,000 to 100,000 clones, over 60% of them present only once. What was sequenced was PBMCs. These receptors were collected from a human donor in good health. Both conserved end residues are part of each CDR3. A D gene is named only where the DNA matches it firmly. The size of a clone is reported for some rows only, either as once, few or many, or as a class for expanded clones.

V gene	D gene	J gene	clone size	CDR3 protein	CDR3 DNA
TRBV5-4	-	TRBJ2-1	few	CASSLPKSSYNEQFF	TGTGCCAGCAGCTTGCCTAAGAGCTCCTACAATGAGCAGTTCTTC
TRBV5-6	TRBD2	TRBJ2-1	-	CASSQRGGTYNEQFF	TGTGCCAGCAGCCAGCGGGGGGGAACCTACAATGAGCAGTTCTTC
TRBV6-4	-	TRBJ1-5	-	CASSDRLGDVQPQHF	TGTGCCAGCAGTGACAGGTTAGGGGATGTTCAGCCCCAGCATTTT
TRBV10-2	TRBD2	TRBJ2-5	once	CASSTSGKETQYF	TGCGCCAGCAGCACTAGCGGGAAAGAGACCCAGTACTTC
TRBV7-9	TRBD1	TRBJ2-7	-	CAITDTGTAPYEQYF	TGTGCCATTACCGATACCGGGACAGCTCCCTACGAGCAGTACTTC
TRBV11-2	-	TRBJ1-2	once	CASSLRRGYGYTF	TGTGCCAGCAGCTTAAGAAGGGGCTATGGCTACACCTTC
TRBV5-4	-	TRBJ2-7	once	CASSLPRTGISYEQYF	TGTGCCAGCAGCTTGCCTAGGACGGGAATTTCCTACGAGCAGTACTTC
TRBV19	TRBD1	TRBJ2-3	-	CASSRSGGEADTQYF	TGTGCCAGTAGTAGATCAGGGGGCGAAGCAGATACGCAGTATTTT
TRBV5-5	-	TRBJ1-2	-	CASSSEANYGYTF	TGTGCCAGCAGCTCAGAAGCTAACTATGGCTACACCTTC
TRBV15	TRBD2	TRBJ2-1	few	CATSRDGGARTSGSINNEQFF	TGTGCCACCAGCAGAGATGGGGGAGCCCGGACTAGCGGGAGTATCAACAATGAGCAGTTCTTC
TRBV7-9	TRBD2	TRBJ2-7	few	CASLKGAGKPYEQYF	TGTGCCAGCCTAAAAGGAGCGGGGAAGCCCTACGAGCAGTACTTC
TRBV19	TRBD2	TRBJ2-5	-	CASSIRGTSGIGKTQYF	TGTGCCAGTAGTATCCGCGGGACTAGCGGGATCGGAAAGACCCAGTACTTC
TRBV4-3	TRBD2	TRBJ2-3	-	CASSQDSHVREGFTDTQYF	TGCGCCAGCAGCCAAGATTCGCATGTGCGGGAGGGCTTCACAGATACGCAGTATTTT
TRBV7-2	-	TRBJ1-4	-	CASSLVGGGADEKLFF	TGTGCCAGCAGCTTAGTCGGCGGGGGCGCAGATGAAAAACTGTTTTTT
TRBV27	TRBD2	TRBJ2-7	once	CASSPIAGGSAYEQYF	TGTGCCAGCAGTCCGATAGCGGGAGGAAGCGCCTACGAGCAGTACTTC
TRBV5-1	TRBD1	TRBJ2-3	-	CASSPDRATDTQYF	TGCGCCAGCAGCCCGGACAGGGCCACAGATACGCAGTATTTT
TRBV6-5	-	TRBJ1-1	-	CASSYWAGASAEAFF	TGTGCCAGCAGTTACTGGGCGGGGGCCAGCGCTGAAGCTTTCTTT
TRBV11-2	-	TRBJ1-1	few	CASVDRRGTEAFF	TGTGCCAGCGTCGACAGGCGCGGGACTGAAGCTTTCTTT
TRBV2	-	TRBJ2-7	-	CASAGYDEQYF	TGTGCCAGCGCAGGGTATGACGAGCAGTACTTC
TRBV18	-	TRBJ1-1	-	CASSPRREGRSTEAFF	TGTGCCAGCTCACCAAGGCGGGAGGGTAGGAGTACTGAAGCTTTCTTT
TRBV30	TRBD1	TRBJ1-6	-	CAWNLMGQMNSPLHF	TGTGCCTGGAATTTGATGGGACAGATGAATTCACCCCTCCACTTT
TRBV6-5	-	TRBJ1-1	few	CAALAWSGAFF	TGTGCCGCCTTAGCCTGGTCTGGAGCTTTCTTT
TRBV6-6	-	TRBJ2-7	-	CASGRPGQYEQYF	TGTGCCAGCGGACGACCCGGACAATACGAGCAGTACTTC
TRBV18	-	TRBJ2-3	-	CASSPREQIDTQYF	TGTGCCAGCTCACCACGGGAGCAAATAGATACGCAGTATTTT
TRBV4-3	TRBD1	TRBJ1-2	-	CASSRQGALSIRYYGYTF	TGCGCCAGCAGCCGACAGGGGGCTCTTTCTATACGATACTATGGCTACACCTTC
TRBV5-6	TRBD1	TRBJ1-6	-	CASNPDRGYNSPLHF	TGTGCCAGCAACCCGGACAGGGGATATAATTCACCCCTCCACTTT
TRBV5-5	-	TRBJ1-2	-	CASSEARTVYGYTF	TGTGCCAGCAGCGAGGCCAGGACAGTCTATGGCTACACCTTC
TRBV6-1	-	TRBJ1-1	-	CASSATGKNTEAFF	TGTGCCAGCAGTGCGACAGGAAAGAACACTGAAGCTTTCTTT
TRBV7-9	-	TRBJ2-5	-	CSSSLRSTEMNQETQYF	TGTTCCAGCAGCTTAAGGTCAACAGAAATGAATCAAGAGACCCAGTACTTC
TRBV5-1	TRBD2	TRBJ2-5	-	CASTTGGGETQYF	TGCGCCAGCACCACGGGGGGGGGTGAGACCCAGTACTTC
TRBV29-1	-	TRBJ2-1	-	CSVDQTTAQFF	TGCAGCGTCGACCAGACGACAGCGCAGTTCTTC
TRBV18	TRBD1	TRBJ1-2	-	CASSLGDRAQGYTF	TGTGCCAGCTCACTAGGGGACAGGGCTCAAGGCTACACCTTC
TRBV7-9	-	TRBJ1-5	-	CASSSMTGQPQHF	TGTGCCAGCAGCTCAATGACCGGGCAGCCCCAGCATTTT
TRBV2	TRBD1	TRBJ2-1	-	CASSRDRGSYNEQFF	TGTGCCAGCAGTAGGGACAGGGGATCCTACAATGAGCAGTTCTTC
TRBV15	-	TRBJ2-3	-	CATSRRDFTDTQYF	TGTGCCACCAGCAGACGGGACTTCACAGATACGCAGTATTTT
TRBV27	TRBD1	TRBJ1-2	few	CASSDRGSPSYGYTF	TGTGCCAGCAGTGACAGGGGGTCGCCTAGCTATGGCTACACCTTC
TRBV7-9	-	TRBJ2-3	-	CSSSISRSTDTQYF	TGTTCCAGCAGCATAAGTCGGTCCACAGATACGCAGTATTTT
TRBV7-6	TRBD1	TRBJ2-1	few	CASSLAGTGVDEQFF	TGTGCCAGCAGCTTAGCGGGGACAGGGGTCGATGAGCAGTTCTTC
TRBV7-2	-	TRBJ2-7	-	CASSLDTGSSYEQYF	TGTGCCAGCAGCTTAGACACCGGGAGCTCCTACGAGCAGTACTTC
TRBV19	TRBD2	TRBJ2-1	-	CASTSGRYNEQFF	TGTGCCAGTACTAGCGGGAGGTACAATGAGCAGTTCTTC
TRBV19	TRBD2	TRBJ2-5	-	CASSWGGRSGETQYF	TGTGCCAGTTCGTGGGGGGGTAGGTCTGGAGAGACCCAGTACTTC
TRBV19	TRBD1	TRBJ1-3	-	CASSIAFAGTGIGNTIYF	TGTGCCAGTAGTATAGCCTTCGCCGGGACAGGGATCGGAAACACCATATATTTT
TRBV5-1	TRBD1	TRBJ1-1	-	CASSLTDRGILGTEAFF	TGCGCCAGCAGCTTGACCGACAGGGGAATCTTGGGCACTGAAGCTTTCTTT
TRBV10-2	-	TRBJ1-1	-	CASSEGTGLLGGEAFF	TGCGCCAGCAGTGAGGGAACGGGACTTTTGGGTGGAGAAGCTTTCTTT
TRBV7-8	-	TRBJ1-2	-	CASSPGYNYGYTF	TGTGCCAGCAGCCCAGGGTATAACTATGGCTACACCTTC
TRBV7-9	-	TRBJ2-7	-	CASSPPGFGQGFYEQYF	TGTGCCAGCAGCCCCCCGGGGTTCGGTCAGGGGTTCTACGAGCAGTACTTC
TRBV2	TRBD2	TRBJ2-1	once	CASRVSGGRTYNEQFF	TGTGCCAGCCGGGTTAGCGGGGGGAGAACCTACAATGAGCAGTTCTTC
TRBV5-1	TRBD2	TRBJ2-1	-	CASSEGTRSLNEQFF	TGCGCCAGCAGCGAAGGGACTAGGTCTCTCAATGAGCAGTTCTTC
TRBV7-9	TRBD2	TRBJ2-1	-	CASSLVDGGAHNEQFF	TGTGCCAGCAGCTTAGTTGACGGGGGGGCCCACAATGAGCAGTTCTTC
TRBV27	TRBD1	TRBJ1-5	few	CASRFGTGGGRGWAGSNQPQHF	TGTGCCAGCAGATTCGGGACAGGAGGCGGCAGGGGTTGGGCAGGTAGCAATCAGCCCCAGCATTTT
TRBV21-1	-	TRBJ2-1	-	CASSKVTGQGGNEQFF	TGTGCCAGCAGCAAAGTAACGGGACAGGGGGGCAATGAGCAGTTCTTC
TRBV7-2	TRBD1	TRBJ1-1	few	CASSLRDRGWAFF	TGTGCCAGCAGCTTAAGGGACAGGGGGTGGGCTTTCTTT
TRBV13	-	TRBJ2-7	-	CASSLQGIYEQYF	TGTGCCAGCAGCTTACAGGGGATCTACGAGCAGTACTTC
TRBV19	-	TRBJ2-3	once	CASSIDGDWGADTQYF	TGTGCCAGTAGTATTGACGGTGACTGGGGAGCAGATACGCAGTATTTT
TRBV4-2	TRBD1	TRBJ2-2	-	CASSQDLSGGYGELFF	TGTGCCAGCAGCCAAGATCTGTCAGGGGGATACGGGGAGCTGTTTTTT
TRBV18	-	TRBJ1-2	-	CASSPITGSYVDYGYTF	TGTGCCAGCTCACCTATCACAGGTTCATACGTGGACTATGGCTACACCTTC
TRBV9	-	TRBJ2-5	-	CASSAWGVGETQYF	TGTGCCAGCAGCGCGTGGGGGGTTGGAGAGACCCAGTACTTC